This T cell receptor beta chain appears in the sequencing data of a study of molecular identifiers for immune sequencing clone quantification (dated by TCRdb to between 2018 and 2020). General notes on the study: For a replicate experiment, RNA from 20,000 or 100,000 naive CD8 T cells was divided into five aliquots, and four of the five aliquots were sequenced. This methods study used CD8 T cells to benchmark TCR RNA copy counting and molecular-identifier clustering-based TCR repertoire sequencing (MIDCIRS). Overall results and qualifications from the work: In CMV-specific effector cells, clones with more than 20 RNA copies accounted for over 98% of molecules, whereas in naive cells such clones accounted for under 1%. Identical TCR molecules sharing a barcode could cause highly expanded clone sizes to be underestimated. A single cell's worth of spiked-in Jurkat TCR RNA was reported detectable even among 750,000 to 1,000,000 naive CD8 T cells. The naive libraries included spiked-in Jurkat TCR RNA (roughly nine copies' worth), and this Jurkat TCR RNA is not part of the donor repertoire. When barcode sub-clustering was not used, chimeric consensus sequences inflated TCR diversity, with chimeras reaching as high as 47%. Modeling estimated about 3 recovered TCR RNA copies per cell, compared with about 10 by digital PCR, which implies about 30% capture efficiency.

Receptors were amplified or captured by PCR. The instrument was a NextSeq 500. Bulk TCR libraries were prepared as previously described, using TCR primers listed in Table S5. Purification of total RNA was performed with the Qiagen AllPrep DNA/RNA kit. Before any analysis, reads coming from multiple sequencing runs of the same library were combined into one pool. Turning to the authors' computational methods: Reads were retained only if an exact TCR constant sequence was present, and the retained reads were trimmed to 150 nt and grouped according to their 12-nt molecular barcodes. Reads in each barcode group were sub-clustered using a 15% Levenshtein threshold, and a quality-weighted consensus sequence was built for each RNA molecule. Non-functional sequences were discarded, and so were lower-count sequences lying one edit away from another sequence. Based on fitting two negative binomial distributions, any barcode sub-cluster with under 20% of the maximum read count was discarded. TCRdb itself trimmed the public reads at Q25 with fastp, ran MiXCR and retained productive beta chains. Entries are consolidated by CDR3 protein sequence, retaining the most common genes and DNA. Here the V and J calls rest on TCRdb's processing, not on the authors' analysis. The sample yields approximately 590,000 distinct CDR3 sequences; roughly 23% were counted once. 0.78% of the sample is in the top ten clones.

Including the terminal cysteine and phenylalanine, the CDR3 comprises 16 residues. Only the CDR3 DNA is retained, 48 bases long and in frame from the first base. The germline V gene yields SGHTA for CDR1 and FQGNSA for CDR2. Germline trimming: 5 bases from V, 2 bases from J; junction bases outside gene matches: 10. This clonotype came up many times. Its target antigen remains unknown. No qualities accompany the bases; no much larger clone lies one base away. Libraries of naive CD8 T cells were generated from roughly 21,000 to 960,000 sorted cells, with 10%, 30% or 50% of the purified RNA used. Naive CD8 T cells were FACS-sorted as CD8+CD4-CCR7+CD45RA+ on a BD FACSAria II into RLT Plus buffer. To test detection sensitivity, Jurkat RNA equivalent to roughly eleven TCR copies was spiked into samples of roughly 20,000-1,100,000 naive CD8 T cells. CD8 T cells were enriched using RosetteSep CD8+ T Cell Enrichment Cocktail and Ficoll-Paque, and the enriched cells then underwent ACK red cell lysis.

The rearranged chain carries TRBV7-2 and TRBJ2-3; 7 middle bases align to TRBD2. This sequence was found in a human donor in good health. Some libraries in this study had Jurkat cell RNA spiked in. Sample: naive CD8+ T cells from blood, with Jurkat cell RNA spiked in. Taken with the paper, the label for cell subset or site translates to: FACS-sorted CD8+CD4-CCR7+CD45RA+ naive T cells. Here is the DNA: TGTGCCAGCAGCCCGACCCAACTAGCGCTCACAGATACGCAGTATTTT. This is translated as CASSPTQLALTDTQYF.